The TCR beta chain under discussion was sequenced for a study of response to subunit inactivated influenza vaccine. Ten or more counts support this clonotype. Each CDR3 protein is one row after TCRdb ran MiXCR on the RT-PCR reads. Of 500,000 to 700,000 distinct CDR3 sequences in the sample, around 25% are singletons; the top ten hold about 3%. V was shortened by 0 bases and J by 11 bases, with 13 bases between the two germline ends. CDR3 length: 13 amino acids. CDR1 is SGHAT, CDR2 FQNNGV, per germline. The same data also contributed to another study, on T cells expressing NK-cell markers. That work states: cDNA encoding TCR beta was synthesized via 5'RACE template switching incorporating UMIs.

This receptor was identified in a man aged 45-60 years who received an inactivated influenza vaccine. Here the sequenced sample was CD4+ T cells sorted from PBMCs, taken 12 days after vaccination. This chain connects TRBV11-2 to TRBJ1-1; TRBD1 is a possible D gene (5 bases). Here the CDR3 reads CASSLDGLGGAFF. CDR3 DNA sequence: TGTGCCAGCAGCTTAGACGGGCTGGGGGGGGCTTTCTTT.